This T cell receptor beta chain was recorded in a study of post-analysis software for immune sequencing data. The wider study: The courses of disease that were included comprised relapsing-remitting, secondary progressive and progressive-relapsing multiple sclerosis. Study findings and constraints: TRBV5-6, TRBV5-1 and TRBV20-1 were among 4 or 5 TRBV segments more frequent in patients than controls. Comparison with controls showed significantly lower normalized Chao1 diversity in multiple sclerosis patients. Batch-mates among the samples co-clustered strongly by F measure.

Germline V CDR1 and CDR2: SGHKS, YYEKEE (reference sequence). V lost 4 bases to trimming and J lost 5 bases, with 13 bases between them. CDR3 length: 14 residues. The TCR beta cDNA libraries contained unique molecular identifiers. T cells numbering about 0.85 to 10 million gave rise to 450,000 to 550,000 cDNA molecules. TCRdb re-called the PCR reads with MiXCR, one entry per CDR3 protein. The sample has roughly 570,000 distinct CDR3 sequences; approximately 34% are singletons. On this clonotype: Its antigen is not identified.

The TCR sequence derives from a girl under 18 with multiple sclerosis. Sequencing was carried out using blood. The J gene is TRBJ1-5, the V gene TRBV5-5; D is possibly TRBD1 (5 bases). CDR3 amino acids: CASSEIPGDQPQHF. The DNA for the CDR3 is TGTGCCAGCAGCGAGATCCCGGGGGATCAGCCCCAGCATTTT.